The 23 T cell receptor beta chains below were found in one sample sequenced in a study of blood T cell repertoires in COVID-19. TCRdb's copy holds only in-frame clones and misses some; the assay was immunoSEQ multiplex PCR. The table lists approximately 300,000 clones, approximately 85% of them singletons. The sequenced sample was peripheral blood. These receptors were taken from a human donor with COVID-19, enrolled during active disease. The donor label of this sample is uncertain.

The chain joins TRBV4-3 to TRBJ1-1, with a weak D call TRBD1 (5 bases). Germline V gives CDR1 LGHNA, CDR2 YSLEER. This CDR3 has 14 amino acids. With 5 bases removed from V and 0 bases from J, the gap between germline ends came to 10 bases. The CDR3 loop reads CASSYQGMNTEAFF. DNA of the CDR3: TGCGCCAGCAGCTACCAGGGCATGAACACTGAAGCTTTCTTT.

This clone has just one count. The chain uses TRBV5-4 and TRBJ1-4, with 7 positions matching TRBD1. Germline loops: CDR1 SGHNT, CDR2 YYREEE (reference sequence). V was pared by 7 bases and J by 4 bases, with 7 bases of the junction left unmatched. This CDR3 has 14 residues. The DNA of the CDR3 is TGTGCCAGCGGCCGACAGGGCCTTAATGAAAAACTGTTTTTT. This translates into CASGRQGLNEKLFF.

About this clone itself: At the DNA level, this CDR3 is encoded by other sequences in the same sample as well. This chain links TRBV28 with TRBJ2-7, with 10 bases that match TRBD1. Germline trimming cut 6 bases from V and 5 bases from J; bases unmatched to any gene: 10. The CDR3 totals 15 residues. Germline CDR1 MDHEN, CDR2 SYDVKM. The DNA for the CDR3 is TGTGCCAGCAGCTTCCGACAGGGGGCTAGGAACGAGCAGTACTTC. This sequence encodes CASSFRQGARNEQYF.

This clone came up a few times. The V gene is TRBV6-6, the J gene TRBJ1-5; possibly TRBD1 for D (5 bases). V was trimmed by 4 bases and J by 0 bases, leaving 10 bases between them. Germline values: CDR1 MNHNY, CDR2 SVGAGI (reference sequence). This CDR3 region has 15 residues. CDR3 DNA: TGTGCCAGCAGTTGGGGGGGGGATAGCAATCAGCCCCAGCATTTT. As protein: CASSWGGDSNQPQHF.

This sequence joins TRBV7-2 and TRBJ1-5; possibly TRBD1 for D (6 bases). Deletions cut 3 bases from V and 1 base from J, with 10 bases between. The CDR3 has 15 residues. In germline, CDR1 is SGHTA, CDR2 FQGNSA. The DNA for the CDR3 is TGTGCCAGCAGCTTTACAGGGAGAAGCAATCAGCCCCAGCATTTT. It is translated as CASSFTGRSNQPQHF.

The chain couples TRBV29-1 to TRBJ1-1; D uncertain. Looked up from germline, CDR1 is SQVTM and CDR2 is ANQGSEA. The CDR3 consists of 12 residues. V was pared by 7 bases and J by 0 bases, with 9 bases between. The CDR3 reads CSAREVNTEAFF. The CDR3 coding sequence is TGCAGCGCCCGCGAAGTGAACACTGAAGCTTTCTTT.

This chain links TRBV4-3 with TRBJ1-1; TRBD1 might be the D (5 bases). V lost 0 bases and J lost 4, with 9 bases in between. CDR3 length equals 14 residues. In germline, CDR1 is LGHNA, CDR2 YSLEER. The CDR3 sequence is CASSQEGRATEAFF. For the CDR3, the DNA is TGCGCCAGCAGCCAAGAGGGCAGGGCCACTGAAGCTTTCTTT.

This clone was counted only a few times. The chain has TRBV6-6 and TRBJ2-1, with 7 bases matching TRBD2. Germline values: CDR1 MNHNY, CDR2 SVGAGI (reference sequence). The CDR3 runs to 16 residues. Trimming cost V 7 bases and J 3 bases; bases outside gene matches: 12. CDR3 sequence (DNA): TGTGCCAGCACCCCGGCGGGGGACTTCCTCTACAATGAGCAGTTCTTC. Translated: CASTPAGDFLYNEQFF.

CDR3 sequence: CASSLEQGNRYGYTF. The DNA of the CDR3 is TGTGCCAGCAGCTTAGAACAGGGTAATCGGTATGGCTACACCTTC. The rearrangement uses TRBV11-2 and TRBJ1-2, with a tentative D call TRBD1 (6 bases). The CDR3 has 15 residues. CDR1 and CDR2 from the germline V gene are SGHAT and FQNNGV. The germline V and J ends were trimmed by 0 bases and 5 bases, with 13 bases remaining between them. The full variable domain, with the rest looked up from reference TRBV11-2 and TRBJ1-2, is EAGVAQSPRYKIIEKRQSVAFWCNPISGHATLYWYQQILGQGPKLLIQFQNNGVVDDSQLPKDRFSAERLKGVDSTLKIQPAKLEDSAVYLCASSLEQGNRYGYTFGSGTRLTVV.

The chain combines TRBV7-2 with TRBJ2-5; the D gene is possibly TRBD2 (5 bases). This CDR3 has 16 amino acids. V lost 3 bases and J 2 bases, leaving 16 bases between the germline ends. Germline values: CDR1 SGHTA, CDR2 FQGNSA. This chain's CDR3 is CASSLRVATIQETQYF. The CDR3 nucleotides read TGTGCCAGCAGCTTGAGGGTAGCCACCATACAAGAGACCCAGTACTTC. Complete variable domain (other parts from reference TRBV7-2 and TRBJ2-5): GAGVSQSPSNKVTEKGKDVELRCDPISGHTALYWYRQSLGQGLEFLIYFQGNSAPDKSGLPSDRFSAERTGGSVSTLTIQRTQQEDSAVYLCASSLRVATIQETQYFGPGTRLLVL.

V usage is TRBV18 and J usage is TRBJ2-1; possibly TRBD1 for D (5 bases). This CDR3 spans 16 amino acids. V dropped 0 bases and J dropped 5 bases, with 14 bases sitting between them. Germline lookup yields CDR1 KGHSH and CDR2 LQKENI. The DNA of the CDR3 is TGTGCCAGCTCACCACCGTCAGGGCCTCACAACAATGAGCAGTTCTTC. This translates into CASSPPSGPHNNEQFF.

This chain links TRBV21-1 with TRBJ1-6; TRBD1 is the table's D call, not checked against the DNA. TRBV21-1 is tagged as a pseudogene. The CDR3 covers 15 residues. The DNA of the CDR3 is TGTGCCAGCAGCCCGGGACAGGGCCAAAATTCACCCCTCCACTTT. Its translation is CASSPGQGQNSPLHF.

The rearrangement joins TRBV5-1 to TRBJ1-1, with a weak D call TRBD1 (6 bases). Germline CDR1 is SGHRS and CDR2 is YFSETQ. The CDR3 runs to 15 residues. Trimming shortened V by 4 bases and J by 4 bases, and 17 bases separated the two germline ends. The CDR3, as DNA: TGCGCCAGCAGCCCACTGGGGGCGGGAGGCACTGAAGCTTTCTTT. Its protein product is CASSPLGAGGTEAFF.

The chain has TRBV6-5 and TRBJ1-4; TRBD1 matches at 9 bases. The CDR3 contains 14 residues. The germline V gene has CDR1 MNHEY and CDR2 SVGAGI. The J segment lost 7 bases and the V segment lost 7 bases, leaving 7 bases of the junction unmatched. CDR3 nucleotide sequence: TGTGCCAGCAAACCCTGGGACAGGGCTGAAAAACTGTTTTTT. Its translation: CASKPWDRAEKLFF.

This chain links TRBV10-3 with TRBJ2-5; the match to TRBD1 covers 8 bases. V shed 3 bases and J 5 bases; nucleotides not matched to a gene: 5. CDR3 size: 14 residues. The germline gives CDR1 ENHRY, CDR2 SYGVKD. CDR3 coding DNA: TGTGCCATCAGTGACCCCAGGGGGCGCGAGACCCAGTACTTC. The encoded protein is CAISDPRGRETQYF.

The V gene is TRBV29-1, the J gene TRBJ2-2; tentatively, D is TRBD2 (6 bases). This CDR3 spans 18 amino acids. Germline CDR1 reads SQVTM; CDR2 reads ANQGSEA. Deletions cut 0 bases from V and 1 base from J, with 18 bases between. CDR3 protein: CSVEELTGDLLNTGELFF. The CDR3 DNA follows: TGCAGCGTTGAAGAATTGACGGGGGACCTACTGAACACCGGGGAGCTGTTTTTT.

The count of this clone is one. The chain uses TRBV6-2 or TRBV6-3 and TRBJ2-3; TRBD2 aligns across 8 bases. Germline CDR1 reads MNHEY; CDR2 reads SVGEGT. The CDR3 loop spans 15 amino acids. With 6 bases clipped from V and 0 bases from J, the junction kept 5 bases outside the gene matches. The CDR3 protein is CASSQLAESTDTQYF. The DNA of the CDR3 is TGTGCCAGCAGCCAACTAGCGGAAAGCACAGATACGCAGTATTTT.

The genes are TRBV19 and TRBJ2-2; a weak D match, TRBD2 (6 bases). The CDR3 loop spans 15 amino acids. CDR1 and CDR2 (germline): LNHDA, SQIVND (reference sequence). The ends were cut back, 3 bases at V and 7 bases at J, with 15 bases in the middle. CDR3 in amino acids: CASSMTLVGGGELFF. The CDR3 DNA sequence: TGTGCCAGTAGTATGACACTGGTCGGGGGCGGGGAGCTGTTTTTT.

The genes are TRBV5-5 and TRBJ2-7; 9 bases are shared with TRBD1. CDR1 and CDR2 (germline): SGHKS, YYEKEE (reference sequence). The CDR3 is 16 residues long. V lost 2 bases, J lost 4 bases, and 10 bases stayed unmatched. CDR3 amino acids: CASSLQGATETYEQYF. In DNA form, the CDR3 reads TGTGCCAGCAGCTTACAGGGGGCCACGGAGACTTACGAGCAGTACTTC.

The chain employs TRBV19 and TRBJ1-5; D possibly corresponds to TRBD1 (5 bases). CDR3 length equals 15 residues. V was cut by 7 bases and J by 4 bases, with 17 bases left in between. Per germline, CDR1 LNHDA and CDR2 SQIVND (reference sequence). The CDR3 nucleotides are TGTGCCAGTACCCGGGCCCAGGGTTTTAATCAGCCCCAGCATTTT. Protein sequence: CASTRAQGFNQPQHF. The entire variable domain, with the rest obtained from reference TRBV19 and TRBJ1-5, is as follows: DGGITQSPKYLFRKEGQNVTLSCEQNLNHDAMYWYRQDPGQGLRLIYYSQIVNDFQKGDIAEGYSVSREKKESFPLTVTSAQKNPTAFYLCASTRAQGFNQPQHFGDGTRLSIL.

This clone appeared a single time. In DNA form, the CDR3 reads TGCGCCAGCAGCTTGTGGGGGGGACAGGGACCAAATAACTACGAGCAGTACTTC. Amino acids: CASSLWGGQGPNNYEQYF. The rearrangement joins TRBV5-1 to TRBJ2-7, with 9 bases matching TRBD1. CDR1 and CDR2 from the germline V gene are SGHRS and YFSETQ. The V and J ends lost 1 base and 3 bases, in that order; junction bases with no gene match: 14. The CDR3 loop spans 18 amino acids. Complete variable domain (other parts from reference TRBV5-1 and TRBJ2-7): KAGVTQTPRYLIKTRGQQVTLSCSPISGHRSVSWYQQTPGQGLQFLFEYFSETQRNKGNFPGRFSGRQFSNSRSEMNVSTLELGDSALYLCASSLWGGQGPNNYEQYFGPGTRLTVT.

The rearrangement uses TRBV30 and TRBJ2-1; no definite D call. The V gene lost 0 bases and the J gene lost 0 bases, with 9 bases spanning the gap. The CDR3 has 15 amino acids. CDR1 and CDR2 from the germline V gene are GTSNPN and SVGIG (reference sequence). CDR3 bases: TGTGCCTGGAGTGTTCCCTTTAGCTCCTACAATGAGCAGTTCTTC. Residues: CAWSVPFSSYNEQFF. Looking up the rest from reference TRBV30 and TRBJ2-1 gives the full variable domain: SQTIHQWPATLVQPVGSPLSLECTVEGTSNPNLYWYRQAAGRGLQLLFYSVGIGQISSEVPQNLSASRPQDRQFILSSKKLLLSDSGFYLCAWSVPFSSYNEQFFGPGTRLTVL.

This chain connects TRBV2 to TRBJ1-1; 7 nucleotides agree with TRBD1. This CDR3 region has 16 residues. The germline CDR1 and CDR2 sequences are SNHLY and FYNNEI. J lost 5 bases, V lost 7 bases, and 16 bases had no gene match. The CDR3 region is CASTKRATGVGTEAFF. In DNA, the CDR3 is TGTGCCAGCACCAAGAGAGCAACAGGGGTTGGGACTGAAGCTTTCTTT. Using reference TRBV2 and TRBJ1-1 for the parts outside the CDR3, the full variable domain is EPEVTQTPSHQVTQMGQEVILRCVPISNHLYFYWYRQILGQKVEFLVSFYNNEISEKSEIFDDQFSVERPDGSNFTLKIRSTKLEDSAMYFCASTKRATGVGTEAFFGQGTRLTVV.